The clone carrying this TCR beta chain was detected once. Its cognate antigen is unknown. The data were produced by immunoSEQ multiplex PCR, yet TCRdb's version contains in-frame clones alone and is incomplete. The sample consists of roughly 2,500 clones, about three quarters of them appearing once. The sample is drawn from a study of PD-1 blockade in classical Hodgkin lymphoma. Every single patient, without exception, relapsed after autologous stem cell transplantation, and brentuximab vedotin exposure varied. CD8+ T cells were isolated from thawed PBMCs by magnetic negative selection. V was shortened by 3 bases and J by 10 bases, with 19 bases between the two germline ends. Germline V gives CDR1 LGHNA, CDR2 YSLEER. The CDR3 consists of 15 residues. Overall study results and limits: Complete responders possessed baseline diversity comparable to newly diagnosed patients. Only CD4+ TCR diversity, not CD8+, had risen significantly by C4D1. The repertoire differences lack a defined cause, possibly disease activity or prior therapy.

The sequenced sample was CD8+ T cells from blood, obtained at baseline. The chain uses TRBV4-3 and TRBJ1-3; D remains ambiguous. The receptor was isolated from a human donor with classical Hodgkin lymphoma. CDR3 in amino acids: CASSQGGWSESTIYF. CDR3 DNA sequence: TGCGCCAGCAGCCAGGGAGGATGGTCGGAATCTACCATATATTTT.